The source of this TCR beta chain is a study of control samples from healthy donors and cancer patients. Germline lookup yields CDR1 SGHDN and CDR2 FVKESK. V was cut by 4 bases and J by 2 bases, with 9 bases left in between. The CDR3 totals 13 residues. Using immunoSEQ multiplex PCR, the repertoire was profiled, and TCRdb retains in-frame clones only, with some absent. The table lists hundreds of thousands of clones, about 80% of them singletons. This receptor was taken from a woman aged 55-75 years with lung cancer. The sample comprised PBMCs. The V call is TRBV14, the J call TRBJ2-7, with TRBD1 as a possible D gene (6 bases). In DNA form, the CDR3 reads TGTGCCAGCAGCCTAGGGGGAACCTACGAGCAGTACTTC. Protein sequence: CASSLGGTYEQYF.